Following are 20 T cell receptor beta chains from one sample sequenced in a study of T cell repertoires in cytomegalovirus infection. TCRdb re-analysed the reads in MiXCR, keeping a single row per CDR3 protein. The sample has 350,000 to 500,000 distinct CDR3 sequences, approximately 33% seen once. The source material was PBMCs. All receptors come from a human donor in good health (CMV status not recorded). Some clones in this sample may be carry-over from other donors' samples.

In this sample, this clonotype turned up many times. The chain carries TRBV7-8 and TRBJ2-1; D is unresolved. Trimming stripped 4 bases from V and 0 bases from J, with 7 bases between. This CDR3 has 14 amino acids. In germline, CDR1 is SGHVS, CDR2 FQNEAQ. The CDR3 region is CASSSLGSYNEQFF. CDR3 nucleotides: TGTGCCAGCAGCTCCCTGGGCTCCTACAATGAGCAGTTCTTC.

A word on this clonotype: The conserved phenylalanine or tryptophan normally closing the CDR3 is absent here, so this likely arose from a read error. This sequence joins TRBV7-4 and TRBJ2-7; D remains unclear. Germline loops: CDR1 SGHVT, CDR2 SQSDAQ. CDR3 length equals 11 residues. The CDR3 coding sequence is TGTGCCAGCAGCGCGTCCTGCGAGCAGTACTTA. Translated, it gives CASSASCEQYL.

The rearrangement joins TRBV2 to TRBJ1-5; D may be TRBD1 (6 bases). Trimming left V 0 bases short and J 2 bases short, with 26 bases between. The germline V gene encodes CDR1 SNHLY and CDR2 FYNNEI. The CDR3 contains 21 residues. CDR3 sequence (DNA): TGTGCCAGCAGTGAAGCGCTTCGGGCGACAGGAGGTTTCGGCCGCAATCAGCCCCAGCATTTT. Encoded protein: CASSEALRATGGFGRNQPQHF.

This clonotype appeared many times. The chain couples TRBV7-6 to TRBJ2-7; TRBD1 is a possible D gene (6 bases). Germline V lookup: CDR1 SGHVS, CDR2 FNYEAQ. Trimming left V 6 bases short and J 4 bases short, with 13 bases between. This CDR3 comprises 13 residues. The CDR3 reads CASRGAGEYEQYF. The CDR3 DNA reads as TGTGCCAGCAGGGGGGCAGGGGAGTACGAGCAGTACTTC.

The table lists this clonotype with a few counts. The chain uses TRBV5-6 and TRBJ2-1; 8 bases are a match to TRBD2. Trimming removed 0 bases from V and 6 bases from J; junction bases left unmatched: 5. CDR3 length: 15 amino acids. CDR1 SGHDT and CDR2 YYEEEE come from the germline V gene. DNA of the CDR3: TGTGCCAGCAGCTTGGTTAGGACTAGCCGCAATGAGCAGTTCTTC. Translating it yields CASSLVRTSRNEQFF.

This clonotype was found many times. The chain has TRBV7-2 and TRBJ2-7; D is possibly TRBD2 (5 bases). The V end lost 0 bases, the J end lost 3 bases, and 9 bases lay between the germline ends. The CDR3 sequence is 14 residues long. Germline V gene data show CDR1 as SGHTA and CDR2 as FQGNSA. CDR3 sequence reads: CASSLAGGLYEQYF. DNA of the CDR3: TGTGCCAGCAGCTTAGCGGGTGGACTCTACGAGCAGTACTTC.

In regard to this clonotype: One end of the junction does not line up with germline, which may come from a read error. V gene TRBV19 combines with J gene TRBJ1-5; D call uncertain. The CDR3 has 12 amino acids. The germline CDR1 and CDR2 sequences are LNHDA and SQIVND (reference sequence). The CDR3 here is CACSNYGQPQHF. The CDR3 DNA sequence: TGTGCCTGTAGCAATTACGGACAGCCCCAGCATTTT. Together with reference TRBV19 and TRBJ1-5, the CDR3 gives the full variable domain: DGGITQSPKYLFRKEGQNVTLSCEQNLNHDAMYWYRQDPGQGLRLIYYSQIVNDFQKGDIAEGYSVSREKKESFPLTVTSAQKNPTAFYLCACSNYGQPQHFGDGTRLSIL.

To note about this clonotype: Since a much larger clone is just one base distant, this may be a read error. Since no conserved phenylalanine or tryptophan closes the CDR3, a read error is the likely cause. The chain couples TRBV7-2 to TRBJ2-1; 11 nucleotides line up with TRBD2. Germline CDR1 reads SGHTA; CDR2 reads FQGNSA. Trimming cost V 5 bases and J 9 bases; bases outside gene matches: 9. CDR3 length equals 15 residues. CDR3 in amino acids: CASSPGLAGNGEQFL. The DNA of the CDR3 is TGTGCCAGCAGCCCCGGACTAGCGGGTAATGGTGAGCAGTTCTTA.

The rearrangement uses TRBV7-9 and TRBJ2-1; no definite D call. Germline CDR1 is SEHNR and CDR2 is FQNEAQ (reference sequence). V dropped 2 bases and J dropped 8 bases, with 22 bases sitting between them. This CDR3 contains 17 residues. CDR3 in DNA: TGTGCCAGCAGCTTACCGGACGGGCGAATTTTCGGGCATGAGCAGTTCTTC. Its protein is CASSLPDGRIFGHEQFF. Using reference TRBV7-9 and TRBJ2-1 for the parts outside the CDR3, the full variable domain is DTGVSQNPRHKITKRGQNVTFRCDPISEHNRLYWYRQTLGQGPEFLTYFQNEAQLEKSRLLSDRFSAERPKGSFSTLEIQRTEQGDSAMYLCASSLPDGRIFGHEQFFGPGTRLTVL.

V usage is TRBV4-1 and J usage is TRBJ1-1; D is unresolved. CDR1 MGHRA and CDR2 YSYEKL come from the germline V gene. This CDR3 is 12 amino acids long. V was shortened by 1 base and J by 4 bases, with 4 bases between the two germline ends. CDR3 residues: CASSQGSTEAFF. For the CDR3, the DNA is TGCGCCAGCAGCCAAGGGAGCACTGAAGCTTTCTTT.

The V call is TRBV29-1, the J call TRBJ2-1, with D perhaps TRBD2 (6 bases). Trimming removed 0 bases from V and 10 bases from J, with 10 bases in between. Germline V gene data show CDR1 as SQVTM and CDR2 as ANQGSEA. The CDR3 loop spans 12 amino acids. In DNA, the CDR3 is TGCAGCGTTGAAGAGGGCCGGGGGGAGCAGTTCTTC. Its translation: CSVEEGRGEQFF.

The DNA of the CDR3 is TGTGCCAGCAGTCCTAGCGGGCTCTACAATGAGCAGTTCTTC. Translating it yields CASSPSGLYNEQFF. The chain combines TRBV6-1 with TRBJ2-1; 8 positions match TRBD2. Germline CDR1 reads MNHNS; CDR2 reads SASEGT. The CDR3 totals 14 residues. V lost 5 bases to trimming and J lost 3 bases; unmatched junction nucleotides: 3.

Concerning this clonotype: Given the absence of the conserved phenylalanine or tryptophan at the CDR3 end, a read error is likely. The rearrangement links TRBV19 to TRBJ1-2; 7 positions agree with TRBD1. This CDR3 is 17 amino acids long. From germline, CDR1 is LNHDA and CDR2 SQIVND (reference sequence). J lost 1 base, V lost 4 bases, and 12 bases had no gene match. In nucleotides, the CDR3 is TGTGCCAGTAGTAGTCCGGGACAGATAACTTTTAACTATGGCTACACCTTA. Its translation: CASSSPGQITFNYGYTL.

The chain carries TRBV6-6 and TRBJ1-2; a possible D gene is TRBD1 (5 bases). This CDR3 region has 14 residues. The V gene lost 5 bases and the J gene lost 6 bases, with 16 bases spanning the gap. Germline CDR1 MNHNY, CDR2 SVGAGI (reference sequence). The CDR3 nucleotides read TGTGCCAGCAGTGTCAGGGCCCGGGGGGATGGCTACACCTTC. This sequence encodes CASSVRARGDGYTF.

This clonotype appeared a few times. The chain carries TRBV5-1 and TRBJ1-1, with D tentatively TRBD1 (6 bases). V lost 4 bases to trimming and J lost 6 bases, with 25 bases between them. CDR1 and CDR2 (germline): SGHRS, YFSETQ. The CDR3 consists of 17 residues. CDR3 protein: CASSPGRATGPRPEAFF. The CDR3 DNA sequence: TGCGCCAGCAGCCCAGGACGGGCCACAGGGCCCCGGCCTGAAGCTTTCTTT.

In this sample, this clonotype turned up once. CDR3 nucleotides: TGTGCCAGCAGTGAAAGGGTAGAGACCCAGTACTTC. It translates to CASSERVETQYF. V usage is TRBV6-1 and J usage is TRBJ2-5; no clear D gene. V gave up 2 bases and J gave up 4 bases, with 5 bases separating them. This CDR3 comprises 12 residues. Germline values: CDR1 MNHNS, CDR2 SASEGT.

In its sample, this clonotype was seen a few times. This chain uses TRBV12-3 or TRBV12-4 with TRBJ2-5; perhaps TRBD1 as D (5 bases). CDR3 length: 14 amino acids. V was pared by 5 bases and J by 2 bases, with 12 bases between. CDR3 nucleotide sequence: TGTGCCAGCAGTACCCAGACAGAGCAAGAGACCCAGTACTTC. Its protein product is CASSTQTEQETQYF.

Worth noting for this clonotype: One end of the junction fails to match germline, which may point to a read error. In DNA form, the CDR3 reads TGCAGTGCTACCCGGGACAGGGCTGCCGGGGAGCAGTTTTTT. Translation: CSATRDRAAGEQFF. This chain links TRBV20-1 with TRBJ2-2; 9 bases map to TRBD1. The CDR3 covers 14 residues. CDR1 and CDR2 (germline): DFQATT, SNEGSKA (reference sequence).

J is TRBJ1-4 and V is TRBV20-1; D perhaps matches TRBD1 (5 bases). The V gene lost 7 bases and the J gene lost 14 bases, with 17 bases spanning the gap. CDR1 is DFQATT and CDR2 is SNEGSKA in the germline V gene (reference sequence). The CDR3 sequence is 11 residues long. In nucleotides, the CDR3 is TGCAGTGTATTGAGGCGGGGACTCCTGTTTTTT. Translation gives CSVLRRGLLFF.

This clonotype was found a few times. V and J are TRBV7-6 and TRBJ1-5, with 7 bases that match TRBD1. V was pared by 5 bases and J by 4 bases, with 8 bases of the junction left unmatched. Germline V gene data show CDR1 as SGHVS and CDR2 as FNYEAQ. There are 15 residues in the CDR3. The CDR3 loop reads CASSREDRRNQPQHF. DNA for the CDR3: TGTGCCAGCAGCCGGGAGGACAGGAGAAATCAGCCCCAGCATTTT.